The next 25 T cell receptor beta chains were all read from a single sample in a study of cytomegalovirus exposure and HLA in healthy donors. Assay used: immunoSEQ multiplex PCR; TCRdb lists only in-frame clones, some missing. This sample has 65,000 to 100,000 clones, with roughly 93% found just once. Material for sequencing was PBMCs. These receptors were taken from a woman under 40 in good health and CMV-seronegative.

The V call is TRBV7-9, the J call TRBJ1-2; D unresolved. This CDR3 is built from 13 residues. The germline CDR1 and CDR2 sequences are SEHNR and FQNEAQ (reference sequence). V lost 5 bases and J lost 6, with 13 bases in between. CDR3 sequence: CASSPEQEHGYTF. The CDR3 bases are TGTGCCAGCAGCCCCGAGCAGGAACATGGCTACACCTTC.

This chain joins TRBV6-1 and TRBJ1-1; D may be TRBD1 (5 bases). Trimming stripped 4 bases from V and 1 base from J, with 7 bases between. Looked up from germline, CDR1 is MNHNS and CDR2 is SASEGT. The CDR3 runs to 13 residues. The CDR3 DNA follows: TGTGCCAGCAGTGTCCAGGGGAACACTGAAGCTTTCTTT. This codes for CASSVQGNTEAFF.

This clone was seen more than once but under ten times. The CDR3 bases are TGTGCCAGCAGCCCCAGGGGGGACGGCGGGGAGCTGTTTTTT. Its protein product is CASSPRGDGGELFF. V and J are TRBV9 and TRBJ2-2; tentatively, D is TRBD1 (7 bases). Germline CDR1 reads SGDLS; CDR2 reads YYNGEE. Trimming pared 4 bases from V and 7 bases from J, leaving 14 bases between. The CDR3 runs to 14 residues.

The chain joins TRBV20-1 to TRBJ2-1; tentative D call: TRBD1 (5 bases). Germline-derived CDR1 and CDR2 are DFQATT and SNEGSKA (reference sequence). V was shortened by 8 bases and J by 9 bases, with 14 bases between the two germline ends. The CDR3 runs to 11 residues. The CDR3 DNA sequence: TGCAGTCCTCATTCGCAGGGTGAGCAGTTCTTC. Translation gives CSPHSQGEQFF.

In the case of this clone: An end of the junction differs from the germline gene, which may be a read error. Other DNA sequences in the same sample also yield this CDR3. This chain uses TRBV30 with TRBJ1-4; a weak D match, TRBD1 (6 bases). Germline CDR1 is GTSNPN and CDR2 is SVGIG (reference sequence). The CDR3 sequence is 14 residues long. The CDR3 here is CAWNQGRVGEKLFF. CDR3 nucleotide sequence: TGCGCCTGGAATCAGGGGCGGGTTGGGGAAAAACTGTTTTTT.

V is TRBV7-2 and J is TRBJ1-1; no reliable D call. Germline V CDR1 and CDR2: SGHTA, FQGNSA. The V end lost 1 base, the J end lost 8 bases, and 14 bases lay between the germline ends. The CDR3 runs 14 residues. The CDR3 nucleotides are TGTGCCAGCAGCTTAGAAGGAGGTAGGGCCGAAGCTTTCTTT. This encodes CASSLEGGRAEAFF.

The gene calls are TRBV5-1 and TRBJ1-5; tentative D call: TRBD1 (5 bases). Trimming took 0 bases from V and 4 from J, leaving 8 bases between them. Germline loops: CDR1 SGHRS, CDR2 YFSETQ. CDR3 length equals 14 residues. The DNA for the CDR3 is TGCGCCAGCAGCTTGGATGGGGCGAATCAGCCCCAGCATTTT. It codes for CASSLDGANQPQHF.

The chain carries TRBV5-1 and TRBJ2-3; 12 bases are shared with TRBD2. The ends lost 4 bases at V and 2 bases at J; junction bases unmatched: 14. The CDR3 loop spans 19 amino acids. CDR1 and CDR2 (germline): SGHRS, YFSETQ. This CDR3 reads CASSKSGTSGPASTDTQYF. Here the CDR3 DNA reads TGCGCCAGCAGCAAATCGGGGACTAGCGGGCCCGCATCCACAGATACGCAGTATTTT.

This clone was observed a few times. The rearrangement joins TRBV21-1 to TRBJ2-7; the D segment call TRBD1 is taken from the table without a DNA check. TRBV21-1 is recorded as a pseudogene. The CDR3 loop spans 13 amino acids. The CDR3 protein is CALQTGCSYEQYF. The CDR3 coding sequence is TGTGCTCTCCAGACAGGGTGTTCTTACGAGCAGTACTTC.

This clone was picked up one time. The rearrangement joins TRBV30 to TRBJ1-5; no firm D call. Trimming pared 0 bases from V and 2 bases from J, leaving 8 bases between. In germline, CDR1 is GTSNPN, CDR2 SVGIG (reference sequence). CDR3 length equals 14 residues. Here the CDR3 reads CAWSVKGGNQPQHF. The CDR3 DNA is TGTGCCTGGAGTGTCAAGGGAGGCAATCAGCCCCAGCATTTT. Full variable domain (remainder filled in from reference TRBV30 and TRBJ1-5): SQTIHQWPATLVQPVGSPLSLECTVEGTSNPNLYWYRQAAGRGLQLLFYSVGIGQISSEVPQNLSASRPQDRQFILSSKKLLLSDSGFYLCAWSVKGGNQPQHFGDGTRLSIL.

The chain carries TRBV27 and TRBJ1-2, with 9 bases aligning to TRBD1. This CDR3 is 13 amino acids long. With V trimmed by 4 bases and J by 8 bases, 5 bases remained unmatched. Germline values: CDR1 MNHEY, CDR2 SMNVEV (reference sequence). The CDR3, as DNA: TGTGCCAGCAGTTCACGGACAGGGGTCGGCTACACCTTC. It encodes CASSSRTGVGYTF.

CDR3 DNA sequence: TGCGCCAGCAGTGGAGGACGGGAGAGGACAGATACGCAGTATTTT. Its translation is CASSGGRERTDTQYF. The V gene is TRBV10-1, the J gene TRBJ2-3; TRBD2 is a possible D gene (6 bases). Trimming shortened V by 4 bases and J by 3 bases, and 14 bases separated the two germline ends. CDR3 size: 15 residues. Per the germline V gene, CDR1 is WNHNN and CDR2 is SYGVQD (reference sequence).

The V gene is TRBV4-2, the J gene TRBJ2-7; 15 positions match TRBD2. The V gene's germline CDR1 is LGHNA and CDR2 YNFKEQ. V was pared by 1 base and J by 6 bases, with 4 bases of the junction left unmatched. The CDR3 extends over 16 amino acids. CDR3 residues: CASSQGTSGRAGEQYF. DNA of the CDR3: TGTGCCAGCAGCCAAGGGACTAGCGGGAGGGCCGGCGAGCAGTACTTC.

The chain is built from TRBV7-9 and TRBJ1-1; 7 bases fit TRBD1. This CDR3 comprises 17 residues. V gave up 6 bases and J gave up 0 bases; unmatched junction bases: 13. Germline CDR1 is SEHNR and CDR2 is FQNEAQ (reference sequence). The CDR3 bases are TGTGCCAGCAGATACCTAGGCCGGGACAGCATGAACACTGAAGCTTTCTTT. Translation: CASRYLGRDSMNTEAFF.

This clone was recorded only once. The chain employs TRBV5-3 and TRBJ2-7; 7 nucleotides match TRBD2. TRBV5-3 is reported as an ORF; its role is uncertain. With V trimmed by 4 bases and J by 3 bases, 13 bases remained unmatched. CDR3 length equals 16 residues. The CDR3 nucleotides read TGTGCCAGAAGCCCCCATATCTGGACTAGTCTCTACGAGCAGTACTTC. Translation: CARSPHIWTSLYEQYF.

Only one count was recorded for this clone. The chain employs TRBV6-1 and TRBJ1-2; TRBD1 is a possible D gene (5 bases). Per the germline V gene, CDR1 is MNHNS and CDR2 is SASEGT. The CDR3 runs to 12 residues. The germline V and J ends were trimmed by 10 bases and 4 bases, with 13 bases remaining between them. This chain's CDR3 is CAIREDIYGYTF. Written as DNA, the CDR3 is TGTGCCATCCGGGAGGACATCTATGGCTACACCTTC.

CDR3 DNA sequence: TGCAGCGTGCCCTCGGTTACCTTGAACACTGAAGCTTTCTTT. Amino acids: CSVPSVTLNTEAFF. The chain couples TRBV29-1 to TRBJ1-1; D is uncertain. The CDR3 totals 14 residues. V was clipped by 6 bases and J by 0 bases, with 14 bases between them. From germline, CDR1 is SQVTM and CDR2 ANQGSEA.

The chain has TRBV10-3 and TRBJ2-7; 8 bases agree with TRBD1. Germline V lookup: CDR1 ENHRY, CDR2 SYGVKD. The CDR3 is 15 residues long. Germline trimming cut 5 bases from V and 4 bases from J; bases unmatched to any gene: 10. CDR3 region: CAISPRPDREYEQYF. DNA of the CDR3: TGTGCCATCAGTCCCCGCCCGGACAGGGAGTACGAGCAGTACTTC.

The chain has TRBV5-1 and TRBJ1-2, with 9 nucleotides matching TRBD1. The CDR3 has 14 residues. Germline CDR1 reads SGHRS; CDR2 reads YFSETQ. V lost 2 bases, J lost 3 bases, and 2 bases stayed unmatched. The CDR3 bases are TGCGCCAGCAGCTTACAGGGGGCGCACTATGGCTACACCTTC. Translated: CASSLQGAHYGYTF. Complete variable domain (other parts from reference TRBV5-1 and TRBJ1-2): KAGVTQTPRYLIKTRGQQVTLSCSPISGHRSVSWYQQTPGQGLQFLFEYFSETQRNKGNFPGRFSGRQFSNSRSEMNVSTLELGDSALYLCASSLQGAHYGYTFGSGTRLTVV.

CDR3 sequence (DNA): TGTGCCAGCAGCCAGGGACAGGGACGAGGCCAGCCCCAGCATTTT. Translation: CASSQGQGRGQPQHF. The rearrangement links TRBV6-5 to TRBJ1-5; 9 bases agree with TRBD1. Germline loops: CDR1 MNHEY, CDR2 SVGAGI. J gave up 7 bases and V 6 bases, and 10 bases lay outside the gene matches. The CDR3 spans 15 residues.

The chain links TRBV28 to TRBJ2-5; possible D gene TRBD2, 6 bases. V was clipped by 4 bases and J by 7 bases, with 16 bases between them. The germline V gene has CDR1 MDHEN and CDR2 SYDVKM. CDR3 length: 14 amino acids. CDR3 bases: TGTGCCAGCAGTTGGCGCCAGGGAGGCCGGACCCAGTACTTC. Its protein product is CASSWRQGGRTQYF.

The rearrangement joins TRBV6-1 to TRBJ2-7; possibly TRBD1 for D (5 bases). Trimming stripped 1 base from V and 3 bases from J, with 13 bases between. The length of the CDR3 is 15 residues. CDR1 and CDR2 from the germline V gene are MNHNS and SASEGT. As DNA, the CDR3 is TGTGCCAGCAGTGAAGGACAGATCAATCGCTACGAGCAGTACTTC. It encodes CASSEGQINRYEQYF.

The chain combines TRBV7-2 with TRBJ2-3; D is ambiguous. The CDR3 contains 12 residues. Germline V lookup: CDR1 SGHTA, CDR2 FQGNSA. The V and J ends lost 1 base and 8 bases respectively, with 7 bases between them. CDR3 protein: CASSLESRTQYF. The CDR3 DNA reads as TGTGCCAGCAGCTTAGAGTCGCGTACGCAGTATTTT.

The rearrangement uses TRBV5-1 and TRBJ1-3, with unresolved D. This CDR3 has 15 amino acids. V lost 0 bases to trimming and J lost 0 bases, with 7 bases between them. Germline loops: CDR1 SGHRS, CDR2 YFSETQ. The CDR3 reads CASSLDPGSGNTIYF. The CDR3 DNA sequence: TGCGCCAGCAGCTTGGATCCAGGCTCTGGAAACACCATATATTTT.

The chain combines TRBV5-5 with TRBJ1-4, with D maybe TRBD1 (5 bases). Germline CDR1 is SGHKS and CDR2 is YYEKEE (reference sequence). V lost 1 base and J lost 3, with 19 bases in between. The CDR3 totals 18 residues. CDR3 protein: CASSLTGTPRGANEKLFF. For the CDR3, the DNA is TGTGCCAGCAGCTTGACTGGGACTCCACGGGGGGCTAATGAAAAACTGTTTTTT.